The clone carrying this TCR beta chain turned up a few times. Its antigen is undetermined. TCR beta rearrangements were amplified from peripheral blood genomic DNA. Rearranged V-D-J TRB sequences were amplified with a mixed TRB-A/B primer pool. TCRdb used MiXCR to reprocess the multiplex PCR reads, holding one entry per CDR3 protein. The table lists about 6,200 distinct CDR3 sequences, approximately 30% of them singletons. The entry originates in a study of T cell repertoires in aging, cancer and after chemotherapy. Study in general: Donor ages fell into six groups from 30 or younger up to 70 or older. Study findings and constraints: Loss of evenness, beyond lost richness, contributed to age-related TCR diversity decline in cancer patients. Median generation probability rose over the chemotherapy interval in each cancer cohort, suggesting rebound thymic output.

The specimen sequenced was blood. The clonotype originates from a human donor in good health.

The CDR3 sequence is CASIRLSPDTDTQYF. The CDR3 region has the DNA TGTGCCAGCATTCGGCTATCCCCTGACACAGATACGCAGTATTTT. The chain has TRBV12-3 or TRBV12-4 and TRBJ2-3; no clear D. The CDR3 contains 15 residues. The V end lost 7 bases, the J end lost 2 bases, and 16 bases lay between the germline ends.